The 31 T cell receptor beta chains in this list originate from one sample, sequenced in a study of blood T cell repertoires in COVID-19. Data came from immunoSEQ multiplex PCR; TCRdb stores just in-frame clones and leaves some out. The table lists about 140,000 clones, about 83% of them singletons. Sequencing input: peripheral blood. Receptors were obtained from a man aged 50-59 years with acute or convalescent COVID-19.

This clone occurred once. CDR3 region: CATSKVGTAGNTIYF. As DNA, the CDR3 is TGTGCCACCAGCAAAGTAGGGACTGCTGGAAACACCATATATTTT. The rearrangement joins TRBV15 to TRBJ1-3, with D maybe TRBD1 (5 bases). The CDR3 loop spans 15 amino acids. Between the trimmed V and J ends, which lost 4 bases and 2 bases, there was a span of 12 bases. Germline loops: CDR1 LNHNV, CDR2 YYDKDF (reference sequence).

J is TRBJ2-3 and V is TRBV6-1; 13 bases are shared with TRBD2. J gave up 3 bases and V 4 bases, and 4 bases lay outside the gene matches. CDR3 length: 16 residues. The germline V gene has CDR1 MNHNS and CDR2 SASEGT. This CDR3 is CASSVTSGGATDTQYF. CDR3 nucleotides: TGTGCCAGCAGTGTTACTAGCGGGGGGGCTACAGATACGCAGTATTTT.

The rearrangement joins TRBV6-5 to TRBJ2-7, with D possibly being TRBD1 (6 bases). Germline values: CDR1 MNHEY, CDR2 SVGAGI. V lost 3 bases and J 7 bases, leaving 19 bases between the germline ends. CDR3 length: 15 amino acids. The CDR3 nucleotides read TGTGCCAGCAGTTATGAGCAGAACAGGGTGAGAGAGCAGTACGTC. The encoded protein is CASSYEQNRVREQYV.

The chain employs TRBV7-2 and TRBJ1-2; 12 bases match TRBD1. After removal of 0 bases from V and 8 bases from J, the junction contained 19 bases not matched to a gene. The CDR3 loop spans 20 amino acids. Germline V gene lookup returns CDR1 SGHTA and CDR2 FQGNSA. The CDR3 DNA reads TGTGCCAGCAGCTTAGCCTCTCGATGGGACAGGGGGCAGGACGACCTAGGCTACACCTTC. It specifies CASSLASRWDRGQDDLGYTF.

The chain joins TRBV12-3 or TRBV12-4 to TRBJ1-2; D might be TRBD1 (6 bases). V was pared by 3 bases and J by 6 bases, with 11 bases between. This CDR3 is 13 amino acids long. CDR3 protein: CASSFRRGDGYTF. The CDR3 DNA reads TGTGCCAGCAGTTTCCGCAGGGGCGATGGCTACACCTTC.

This clone was seen a single time. J is TRBJ2-5 and V is TRBV11-2, with a tentative D call TRBD1 (6 bases). Looked up from germline, CDR1 is SGHAT and CDR2 is FQNNGV. Between the trimmed V and J ends, which lost 6 bases and 4 bases, there was a span of 12 bases. The CDR3 covers 13 residues. The CDR3 DNA sequence: TGTGCCAGCAGGTACACAGGGACAGAGACCCAGTACTTC. The encoded protein is CASRYTGTETQYF.

The gene calls are TRBV6-5 and TRBJ1-2; D is possibly TRBD1 (6 bases). This CDR3 region has 14 residues. CDR1 and CDR2 from the germline V gene are MNHEY and SVGAGI. The ends were cut back, 7 bases at V and 5 bases at J, with 17 bases in the middle. CDR3 sequence: CASNLFPRGYGYTF. CDR3 DNA: TGTGCCAGCAACCTGTTTCCGAGGGGGTATGGCTACACCTTC.

V usage is TRBV5-1 and J usage is TRBJ2-3; D call uncertain. CDR1 and CDR2 (germline): SGHRS, YFSETQ. Trimming pared 0 bases from V and 5 bases from J, leaving 7 bases between. CDR3 length: 13 amino acids. The CDR3, as DNA: TGCGCCAGCAGCTTGGGACTGGGAGATACGCAGTATTTT. Encoded protein: CASSLGLGDTQYF.

The chain carries TRBV11-2 and TRBJ2-5; 7 nucleotides align to TRBD2. The CDR3 consists of 14 residues. The trim removed 2 bases at V and 5 bases at J, leaving 5 bases unmatched. Germline lookup yields CDR1 SGHAT and CDR2 FQNNGV. CDR3 DNA sequence: TGTGCCAGCAGCTTAAAATATAGCGGGGAGACCCAGTACTTC. Residues: CASSLKYSGETQYF.

The chain is built from TRBV21-1 and TRBJ2-7; TRBD1 reflects the table's D call only, with no check against the DNA. TRBV21-1 is marked as a pseudogene. The CDR3 runs 15 residues. In DNA, the CDR3 is TGTGCCACCGCCCACTACAGGGGGAAATTCTACGAGCAGTACGTC. Amino acids: CATAHYRGKFYEQYV.

The chain couples TRBV5-4 to TRBJ1-1; D is perhaps TRBD1 (5 bases). Germline V lookup: CDR1 SGHNT, CDR2 YYREEE (reference sequence). The CDR3 is 13 residues long. V lost 3 bases to trimming and J lost 1 base, with 7 bases between them. CDR3 sequence: CASSYDRNTEAFF. The CDR3 bases are TGTGCCAGCAGCTACGACAGGAACACTGAAGCTTTCTTT.

The V gene is TRBV11-2, the J gene TRBJ1-2; 10 nucleotides line up with TRBD1. This CDR3 spans 16 amino acids. Germline lookup yields CDR1 SGHAT and CDR2 FQNNGV. V lost 1 base and J lost 6; bases outside the gene matches: 8. The DNA for the CDR3 is TGTGCCAGCAGCTTAGGCCTCGGGACAGGGGAAGATGGCTACACCTTC. Translating it yields CASSLGLGTGEDGYTF.

V is TRBV7-3 and J is TRBJ2-3; weak D call: TRBD2 (6 bases). Trimming left V 0 bases short and J 0 bases short, with 7 bases between. From germline, CDR1 is SGHTA and CDR2 FQGTGA. The CDR3 consists of 15 residues. The CDR3 sequence: CASSLTSGSTDTQYF. DNA for the CDR3: TGTGCCAGCAGCTTAACTAGCGGTAGCACAGATACGCAGTATTTT.

J is TRBJ1-5 and V is TRBV5-1; 7 bases align to TRBD1. Germline CDR1 SGHRS, CDR2 YFSETQ. The CDR3 is made up of 15 amino acids. V shed 2 bases and J 1 base; nucleotides not matched to a gene: 3. CDR3 loop: CASSFTTGSNQPQHF. Written as DNA, the CDR3 is TGCGCCAGCAGCTTCACGACAGGGAGCAATCAGCCCCAGCATTTT. Full variable domain (outside the CDR3, taken from reference TRBV5-1 and TRBJ1-5): KAGVTQTPRYLIKTRGQQVTLSCSPISGHRSVSWYQQTPGQGLQFLFEYFSETQRNKGNFPGRFSGRQFSNSRSEMNVSTLELGDSALYLCASSFTTGSNQPQHFGDGTRLSIL.

The chain employs TRBV1 and TRBJ2-7; the table's D call, TRBD2, was not checked against the DNA. TRBV1 is tagged as a pseudogene. There are 15 residues in the CDR3. As DNA, the CDR3 is TGCACCAGCAGCCAAGAGGGGCGGGGGGTCTACGAGCAGTACGTC. Protein product: CTSSQEGRGVYEQYV.

The J gene is TRBJ2-7, the V gene TRBV2, with 10 positions matching TRBD1. In germline, CDR1 is SNHLY, CDR2 FYNNEI. The CDR3 is made up of 14 amino acids. The V gene end was trimmed by 6 bases and the J gene end by 4 bases; junction bases not matched to a gene: 6. The CDR3 is CASRPTGGGYEQYV. The DNA of the CDR3 is TGTGCCAGCAGGCCGACAGGGGGCGGTTACGAGCAGTACGTC.

The V call is TRBV10-3, the J call TRBJ1-1; 7 bases fit TRBD1. The CDR3 loop spans 12 amino acids. Germline CDR1 and CDR2: ENHRY and SYGVKD. The junction had 5 bases not matched to a gene; V was cut back by 6 bases and J by 7 bases. The DNA for the CDR3 is TGTGCCATCAGCCAGGGACAGAATGAAGCTTTCTTT. Translating gives CAISQGQNEAFF.

The genes are TRBV10-2 and TRBJ2-7; possible D gene TRBD1, 6 bases. The length of the CDR3 is 13 residues. Trimming pared 10 bases from V and 6 bases from J, leaving 19 bases between. Germline CDR1 is WSHSY and CDR2 is SAAADI. The CDR3 loop is CATREGVVAEQYV. DNA of the CDR3: TGCGCCACTCGAGAGGGGGTTGTAGCCGAGCAGTACGTC.

The rearrangement uses TRBV5-1 and TRBJ1-2, with 8 positions matching TRBD1. V shed 0 bases, J shed 8 bases, and the junction held 12 bases outside the gene matches. This CDR3 is 16 amino acids long. Germline CDR1 SGHRS, CDR2 YFSETQ. The CDR3 protein is CASSLGGQGDSGGYTF. CDR3 nucleotide sequence: TGCGCCAGCAGCTTGGGTGGACAGGGCGACTCGGGCGGCTACACCTTC.

The V call is TRBV9, the J call TRBJ2-5; possible D gene TRBD2, 6 bases. CDR1 and CDR2 from the germline V gene are SGDLS and YYNGEE. The V and J ends lost 3 bases and 4 bases respectively, with 10 bases between them. The CDR3 contains 13 residues. The CDR3 sequence is CASSATSRETQYF. The CDR3 DNA reads TGTGCCAGCAGCGCCACTAGCCGAGAGACCCAGTACTTC.

CDR3 loop: CAISPDWNEQFF. As DNA, the CDR3 is TGTGCCATCTCCCCTGACTGGAATGAGCAGTTCTTC. The chain links TRBV10-3 to TRBJ2-1; D not certain. This CDR3 has 12 residues. Germline V gene sequence: CDR1 ENHRY, CDR2 SYGVKD. V was clipped by 8 bases and J by 7 bases, with 12 bases between them.

V and J are TRBV5-1 and TRBJ1-1; 7 bases map to TRBD1. V lost 0 bases and J lost 0; bases outside the gene matches: 5. The CDR3 runs 16 residues. CDR1 SGHRS and CDR2 YFSETQ come from the germline V gene. The CDR3 region has the DNA TGCGCCAGCAGCTTGGTGGCGGGGACAGTGAACACTGAAGCTTTCTTT. Translation: CASSLVAGTVNTEAFF. Using reference TRBV5-1 and TRBJ1-1 for the parts outside the CDR3, the full variable domain is KAGVTQTPRYLIKTRGQQVTLSCSPISGHRSVSWYQQTPGQGLQFLFEYFSETQRNKGNFPGRFSGRQFSNSRSEMNVSTLELGDSALYLCASSLVAGTVNTEAFFGQGTRLTVV.

This rearrangement joins TRBV24-1 to TRBJ2-2; the match to TRBD2 covers 9 bases. This CDR3 region has 14 residues. The V and J ends lost 6 bases and 4 bases, in that order; junction bases with no gene match: 2. Germline V CDR1 and CDR2: KGHDR, SFDVKD. CDR3 sequence: CATSPLAGTGELFF. For the CDR3, the DNA is TGTGCCACCAGTCCACTAGCGGGCACCGGGGAGCTGTTTTTT.

This clone appeared a few times. The chain links TRBV19 to TRBJ1-1; D might be TRBD1 (6 bases). Germline CDR1 is LNHDA and CDR2 is SQIVND (reference sequence). This CDR3 is 17 amino acids long. Trimming left V 7 bases short and J 1 base short, with 22 bases between. Here the CDR3 DNA reads TGTGCCAGTAAACCCAAGGTGGGGGCGAATTGGAACACTGAAGCTTTCTTT. Translation: CASKPKVGANWNTEAFF.

Only a few counts were recorded for this clone. The V call is TRBV12-3 or TRBV12-4, the J call TRBJ1-1; D is undetermined. CDR3 length equals 13 residues. Trimming took 0 bases from V and 4 from J, leaving 6 bases between them. CDR3 bases: TGTGCCAGCAGTTTAGCGGTCGGCACTGAAGCTTTCTTT. It encodes CASSLAVGTEAFF.

This clone was recorded once. The chain carries TRBV7-8 and TRBJ2-1; D might be TRBD1 (6 bases). Germline loops: CDR1 SGHVS, CDR2 FQNEAQ. The CDR3 is 12 residues long. Trimming took off 5 bases at V and 7 bases at J, with 9 bases between the two ends. The CDR3 loop reads CASSHGQNEQFF. CDR3 nucleotides: TGTGCCAGCAGCCACGGACAGAATGAGCAGTTCTTC. The full variable domain, its missing parts supplied by reference TRBV7-8 and TRBJ2-1, is GAGVSQSPRYKVAKRGQDVALRCDPISGHVSLFWYQQALGQGPEFLTYFQNEAQLDKSGLPSDRFFAERPEGSVSTLKIQRTQQEDSAVYLCASSHGQNEQFFGPGTRLTVL.

The chain combines TRBV11-2 with TRBJ2-1; D may be TRBD2 (6 bases). Trimming stripped 2 bases from V and 1 base from J, with 18 bases between. The CDR3 has 18 residues. Germline V gene data show CDR1 as SGHAT and CDR2 as FQNNGV. CDR3 loop: CASSLRLAIEVSYNEQFF. The DNA for the CDR3 is TGTGCCAGCAGCTTACGGCTAGCGATTGAAGTTTCCTACAATGAGCAGTTCTTC.

The chain employs TRBV19 and TRBJ2-1; the match to TRBD2 covers 8 bases. This CDR3 comprises 15 residues. Trimming at V came to 3 bases and at J to 6 bases, leaving 7 bases not matched to a gene. From germline, CDR1 is LNHDA and CDR2 SQIVND (reference sequence). CDR3 in amino acids: CASSMVLSGGNEQFF. Written as DNA, the CDR3 is TGTGCCAGTAGTATGGTCCTAAGCGGGGGCAATGAGCAGTTCTTC.

The rearrangement uses TRBV4-1 and TRBJ1-5, with unresolved D. This CDR3 is built from 15 residues. The germline V gene has CDR1 MGHRA and CDR2 YSYEKL. With 4 bases removed from V and 5 bases from J, the gap between germline ends came to 15 bases. The CDR3 coding sequence is TGCGCCAGCAGCCCCGGCGAGGGTCAAGATCAGCCCCAGCATTTT. Translating gives CASSPGEGQDQPQHF.

The rearrangement uses TRBV12-3 or TRBV12-4 and TRBJ2-5; a weak D match, TRBD1 (5 bases). This CDR3 comprises 12 residues. V was shortened by 7 bases and J by 3 bases, with 9 bases between the two germline ends. This CDR3 reads CASTSGKETQYF. DNA of the CDR3: TGTGCCAGCACGTCAGGGAAAGAGACCCAGTACTTC.

The chain couples TRBV7-3 to TRBJ2-1; 7 bases align to TRBD1. This CDR3 is built from 15 residues. After removal of 3 bases from V and 3 bases from J, the junction contained 5 bases not matched to a gene. The V gene's germline CDR1 is SGHTA and CDR2 FQGTGA. CDR3 protein: CASSFGQGDYNEQFF. The DNA of the CDR3 is TGTGCCAGCAGCTTCGGGCAGGGGGACTACAATGAGCAGTTCTTC.